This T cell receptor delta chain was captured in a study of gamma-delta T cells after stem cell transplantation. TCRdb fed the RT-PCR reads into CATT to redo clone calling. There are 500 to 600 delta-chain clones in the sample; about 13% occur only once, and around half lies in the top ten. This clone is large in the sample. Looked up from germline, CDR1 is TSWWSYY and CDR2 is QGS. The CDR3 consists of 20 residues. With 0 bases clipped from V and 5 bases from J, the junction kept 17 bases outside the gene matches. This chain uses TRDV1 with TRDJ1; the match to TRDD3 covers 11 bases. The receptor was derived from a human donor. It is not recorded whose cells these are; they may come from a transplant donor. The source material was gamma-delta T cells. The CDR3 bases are TGTGCTCTTGGGGAACTCCCTAGCCTGGGGGATACTGGGGGTCCTGATAAACTCATCTTT. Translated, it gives CALGELPSLGDTGGPDKLIF.